The clone carrying this TCR beta chain has ten or more counts. The data originate from a study of T cells in Graves' hyperthyroidism and ophthalmopathy. Per the germline V gene, CDR1 is SGHTA and CDR2 is FQGTGA. The V segment lost 5 bases and the J segment 1 base; nucleotides outside the gene matches: 5. This CDR3 is 14 amino acids long. TCR beta CDR3 regions were amplified from RNA. Carried out on the TCR CDR3, a first-round RT-PCR used the HTBI primer set. TCRdb used MiXCR to reprocess the multiplex PCR reads, holding one entry per CDR3 protein. The data hold around 500,000 distinct CDR3 sequences, with roughly 15% observed a single time.

The receptor comes from a woman in her thirties or forties with Graves' hyperthyroidism. The V call is TRBV7-3, the J call TRBJ2-7; TRBD2 matches 7 bases. Material for sequencing was blood. The CDR3 bases are TGTGCCAGCAGCCCGGGGACTACTTCCTACGAGCAGTACTTC. Translation gives CASSPGTTSYEQYF.